Below, 25 T cell receptor beta chains from the same sample are listed, as sequenced in a study of CD8 T cell repertoires and HIV-1 epitope variants. Which antigens these TCRs recognize remains unknown. This table comes from immunoSEQ multiplex PCR, and its TCRdb copy is limited to in-frame clones, with some not included. The data contain a few thousand clones, roughly 65% of them singletons. The sample taken for sequencing was cultured CD8+ T cells derived from PBMCs. The receptors shown here come from a male donor with HIV.

The chain is built from TRBV15 and TRBJ1-2; TRBD1 agrees at 9 bases. Looked up from germline, CDR1 is LNHNV and CDR2 is YYDKDF (reference sequence). The CDR3 totals 17 residues. Germline trimming cut 6 bases from V and 2 bases from J; bases unmatched to any gene: 13. CDR3 sequence (DNA): TGTGCCACCAGAGGTCAGGGACAGGGCCCGGTGAACTATGGCTACACCTTC. It encodes CATRGQGQGPVNYGYTF.

This chain connects TRBV29-1 to TRBJ1-3, with D unresolved. The V gene lost 3 bases and the J gene lost 4 bases, with 4 bases spanning the gap. The CDR3 is made up of 11 amino acids. Germline-derived CDR1 and CDR2 are SQVTM and ANQGSEA. For the CDR3, the DNA is TGCAGCGTTGAGGGGGGAAACACCATATATTTT. Encoded protein: CSVEGGNTIYF.

The J gene is TRBJ2-3, the V gene TRBV6-5; TRBD2 aligns across 10 bases. The CDR3 extends over 14 amino acids. CDR1 is MNHEY, CDR2 SVGAGI, per germline. J lost 5 bases, V lost 2 bases, and 1 base had no gene match. The CDR3 reads CASSYGTSEDTQYF. Written as DNA, the CDR3 is TGTGCCAGCAGTTACGGGACTAGCGAAGATACGCAGTATTTT.

The chain employs TRBV6-5 and TRBJ1-1; a possible D gene is TRBD1 (5 bases). The CDR3 sequence is 14 residues long. From germline, CDR1 is MNHEY and CDR2 SVGAGI. V was trimmed by 3 bases and J by 2 bases, leaving 10 bases between them. CDR3 protein: CASSYRGVNTEAFF. The CDR3 DNA sequence: TGTGCCAGCAGTTATCGGGGGGTTAACACTGAAGCTTTCTTT.

CDR3 sequence: CASTQTSHYEQYF. In DNA, the CDR3 is TGTGCCAGCACCCAGACTAGCCACTACGAGCAGTACTTC. The chain links TRBV7-2 to TRBJ2-7, with TRBD2 matching 7 bases. This CDR3 is 13 amino acids long. The V gene end was trimmed by 7 bases and the J gene end by 3 bases; junction bases not matched to a gene: 6. Germline V gene data show CDR1 as SGHTA and CDR2 as FQGNSA.

This chain uses TRBV5-6 with TRBJ1-6, with TRBD1 identical over 7 bases. Trimming cost V 4 bases and J 8 bases; bases outside gene matches: 18. The CDR3 contains 18 residues. CDR1 is SGHDT and CDR2 is YYEEEE in the germline V gene. CDR3 sequence: CASSRRALRGLLDSPLHF. CDR3 bases: TGTGCCAGCAGCAGACGGGCCTTAAGGGGGCTTTTGGATTCACCCCTCCACTTT.

V gene TRBV5-4 combines with J gene TRBJ1-2, with D possibly being TRBD1 (5 bases). Trimming cost V 0 bases and J 4 bases, with 13 bases left between them. The CDR3 is made up of 15 amino acids. The germline V gene has CDR1 SGHNT and CDR2 YYREEE (reference sequence). The CDR3 loop reads CASSLGGDWIYGYTF. As DNA, the CDR3 is TGTGCCAGCAGCTTGGGGGGGGACTGGATCTATGGCTACACCTTC.

The gene calls are TRBV4-3 and TRBJ2-1, with D perhaps TRBD2 (6 bases). Trimming shortened V by 0 bases and J by 6 bases, and 12 bases separated the two germline ends. Germline CDR1 LGHNA, CDR2 YSLEER. CDR3 length: 15 amino acids. CDR3 sequence reads: CASSQDPLASNEQFF. CDR3 nucleotide sequence: TGCGCCAGCAGCCAAGATCCCCTAGCGTCCAATGAGCAGTTCTTC.

The CDR3 protein is CASRGGQVSTDTQYF. CDR3 DNA: TGTGCCAGCAGAGGTGGACAGGTTAGCACAGATACGCAGTATTTT. The chain is built from TRBV2 and TRBJ2-3; 7 nucleotides align to TRBD1. The CDR3 has 15 amino acids. Per germline, CDR1 SNHLY and CDR2 FYNNEI. The ends lost 6 bases at V and 0 bases at J; junction bases unmatched: 6.

CDR3 residues: CASSDSTVTYEQYF. CDR3 bases: TGTGCCAGCAGCGACTCGACAGTTACCTACGAGCAGTACTTC. This chain connects TRBV5-8 to TRBJ2-7, with D perhaps TRBD1 (5 bases). Germline loops: CDR1 SGHTS, CDR2 YDEGEE. The V and J ends lost 4 bases and 2 bases respectively, with 13 bases between them. CDR3 size: 14 residues.

The genes are TRBV5-8 and TRBJ2-7; D is unclear. Germline CDR1 SGHTS, CDR2 YDEGEE. The CDR3 contains 12 residues. Trimming removed 2 bases at V and 3 bases at J, with 6 bases between. This chain's CDR3 is CASSFALYEQYF. CDR3 nucleotides: TGTGCCAGCAGCTTCGCGCTCTACGAGCAGTACTTC.

This clone was seen just once. This chain uses TRBV2 with TRBJ1-1; D possibly corresponds to TRBD1 (6 bases). This CDR3 has 14 amino acids. Looked up from germline, CDR1 is SNHLY and CDR2 is FYNNEI. The germline V and J ends were trimmed by 4 bases and 4 bases, with 13 bases remaining between them. The CDR3 DNA reads TGTGCCAGCAGTGCTGACGGGACAACCACTGAAGCTTTCTTT. This codes for CASSADGTTTEAFF.

This chain joins TRBV11-3 and TRBJ2-7; 7 bases are shared with TRBD1. This CDR3 comprises 12 residues. V gave up 6 bases and J gave up 5 bases; unmatched junction bases: 4. The V gene's germline CDR1 is SGHNT and CDR2 YENEEA. CDR3 coding DNA: TGTGCCAGCAGTTATACAGGGGACGAGCAGTACTTC. Protein: CASSYTGDEQYF.

The chain is built from TRBV30 and TRBJ2-5; no clear D. Trimming shortened V by 1 base and J by 5 bases, and 8 bases separated the two germline ends. The CDR3 is made up of 12 amino acids. Germline lookup yields CDR1 GTSNPN and CDR2 SVGIG (reference sequence). The chain's CDR3 is CAWSAVRETQYF. DNA for the CDR3: TGTGCCTGGAGTGCGGTCCGGGAGACCCAGTACTTC.

This clone came up a few times. This CDR3 reads CASSLEVTGGFSYEQYF. The CDR3 region has the DNA TGTGCCAGCAGCTTAGAGGTAACGGGAGGTTTCTCCTACGAGCAGTACTTC. The chain combines TRBV11-2 with TRBJ2-7; TRBD2 agrees at 7 bases. J lost 0 bases, V lost 0 bases, and 8 bases had no gene match. The CDR3 length is 17 residues. Germline CDR1 reads SGHAT; CDR2 reads FQNNGV.

The J gene is TRBJ2-3, the V gene TRBV28, with 7 bases that match TRBD1. The J segment lost 1 base and the V segment lost 8 bases, leaving 6 bases of the junction unmatched. This CDR3 region has 14 residues. Germline assignment: CDR1 MDHEN and CDR2 SYDVKM. CDR3 residues: CASDRAIGTDTQYF. The CDR3 region has the DNA TGTGCCAGCGACAGGGCCATCGGCACAGATACGCAGTATTTT.

The J gene is TRBJ1-2, the V gene TRBV6-6; 8 bases fit TRBD1. After removal of 7 bases from V and 4 bases from J, the junction contained 8 bases not matched to a gene. The CDR3 is 14 residues long. CDR1 is MNHNY, CDR2 SVGAGI, per germline (reference sequence). Written as DNA, the CDR3 is TGTGCCAGCACCAACGGAGACAGGGGCTATGGCTACACCTTC. Protein sequence: CASTNGDRGYGYTF.

The chain couples TRBV7-4 to TRBJ2-7; 7 nucleotides match TRBD1. After removal of 3 bases from V and 7 bases from J, the junction contained 9 bases not matched to a gene. This CDR3 spans 14 amino acids. Germline CDR1 SGHVT, CDR2 SQSDAQ. The CDR3 loop reads CASSLGQYLREQYF. CDR3 DNA: TGTGCCAGCAGCTTGGGACAGTACCTTCGTGAGCAGTACTTC.

This rearrangement joins TRBV13 to TRBJ2-7, with 8 nucleotides matching TRBD2. Losses at the gene ends were 1 base for V and 3 bases for J; bases not matched to a gene: 2. Germline CDR1 reads PRHDT; CDR2 reads FYEKMQ (reference sequence). The CDR3 has 14 amino acids. The CDR3 here is CASSLEREGYEQYF. The CDR3 coding sequence is TGTGCCAGCAGCTTAGAACGGGAGGGCTACGAGCAGTACTTC.

This clone has a single count. The chain has TRBV6-5 and TRBJ1-2; TRBD1 aligns across 9 bases. This CDR3 has 14 amino acids. V dropped 6 bases and J dropped 6; count of bases not matched to a gene: 8. In germline, CDR1 is MNHEY, CDR2 SVGAGI. The CDR3 protein is CASSPPGTGNGYTF. The CDR3 coding sequence is TGTGCCAGCAGCCCGCCCGGGACAGGGAATGGCTACACCTTC.

The rearrangement uses TRBV5-1 and TRBJ2-1; D remains ambiguous. The germline gives CDR1 SGHRS, CDR2 YFSETQ. Trimming removed 3 bases at V and 11 bases at J, with 9 bases between. The CDR3 is made up of 11 amino acids. The CDR3 nucleotides are TGCGCCAGCAGCTCGACTCCGAAGCAGTTCTTC. Translation gives CASSSTPKQFF.

This chain links TRBV23-1 with TRBJ2-2; no definite D call. TRBV23-1 is labeled an ORF, and its function is uncertain. CDR3 length: 15 residues. The V end lost 0 bases, the J end lost 3 bases, and 8 bases lay between the germline ends. The CDR3 sequence is CASSQSTLYTGELFF. The CDR3 region has the DNA TGCGCCAGCAGTCAATCGACCCTCTACACCGGGGAGCTGTTTTTT.

This clone showed up just once. CDR3 region: CAISESGAGAPTGELFF. Written as DNA, the CDR3 is TGTGCCATCAGTGAGTCAGGGGCGGGGGCCCCAACCGGGGAGCTGTTTTTT. This chain links TRBV10-3 with TRBJ2-2, with D possibly matching TRBD2 (7 bases). Trimming removed 0 bases at V and 5 bases at J, with 16 bases between. Germline values: CDR1 ENHRY, CDR2 SYGVKD. This CDR3 region has 17 residues.

This clone occurred a few times. The chain carries TRBV28 and TRBJ2-7; TRBD1 agrees at 7 bases. V was pared by 1 base and J by 2 bases, with 5 bases of the junction left unmatched. CDR1 and CDR2 from the germline V gene are MDHEN and SYDVKM. The CDR3 totals 15 residues. CDR3 sequence: CASSLYRDRAYEQYF. The CDR3 region has the DNA TGTGCCAGCAGTTTATATCGCGACAGGGCCTACGAGCAGTACTTC.

Sample share makes this clone medium-sized. This chain links TRBV19 with TRBJ2-7; 10 positions agree with TRBD2. V shed 5 bases, J shed 1 base, and the junction held 17 bases outside the gene matches. The CDR3 runs 19 residues. The V gene's germline CDR1 is LNHDA and CDR2 SQIVND (reference sequence). Here the CDR3 DNA reads TGTGCCAGTAGTCCTCCTAGCGGGGGCCATCTCTTTAATTCCTACGAGCAGTACTTC. The encoded protein is CASSPPSGGHLFNSYEQYF.